What follows is one T cell receptor (beta chain) and its context. The target of this receptor is not known. No qualities accompany the bases; no much larger clone lies one base away. These data belong to a study of blood T cell repertoires in COVID-19 (dated by TCRdb to the early 2020s). Looking at the study overall: Samples covering the acute and convalescent phases of COVID-19 were provided by collaborators in the United States, Italy and Spain. The prospective study material was composed of cDNA or gDNA derived from T cells, B-cell-depleted T cells, or PBMCs. The dataset comprised deeply sampled blood TCRbeta repertoires from subjects exposed to, actively infected with, or recovered from COVID-19. A freely available public database, intended as a resource for researchers studying the immune response to SARS-CoV-2, is where the repertoires were released. The samples were drawn from the first 160 participants of the ongoing ImmuneRACE study and from about 1,200 subjects provided by 6 global collaborators. Sample metadata almost always included a de-identified subject ID, COVID-19 status, age in years and sex. Where HLA class I and class II types were available, the types were taken from metadata supplied by the sample provider, not from assay-based typing.

General study outcomes and caveats: The quantity of clinical and demographic metadata differed by source and by participant and was supplied without curation.

CDR1 and CDR2 are read off the germline V gene (reference sequence) as MNHNY and SVGAGI. A distance of 7 bases separates the germline ends of V and J, which lose 2 bases and 3 bases respectively. Spanning cysteine to phenylalanine, the CDR3 consists of 13 amino acids. Only CDR3 DNA remains: 39 bases, in frame from the first base. TCRbeta CDR3 regions were amplified from genomic DNA by means of the immunoSEQ Assay, a bias-controlled multiplex PCR. As for the authors' bioinformatics: The number of nucleated cells in each sample was estimated by amplification of reference gene primers within the assay. Sequence reads were collapsed and filtered to measure the absolute abundance of every unique TCRbeta CDR3 rearrangement. For each sample, productive Simpson clonality was calculated by taking the square root of Simpson's diversity index across productive rearrangements. TCRdb's version of the immuneACCESS table is confined to in-frame rearrangements and falls short of the full clone set. An unresolved V gene accounts for under half of the shortfall where checked; the remainder is of unknown origin. V, J and clone size reflect that table, while D and trimming were determined from the DNA. The sample table contains around 290,000 clones; only one count was recorded for approximately 92% of them. 0.95% to 1.2% of the sample is in the top ten clones.

Participants in the prospective study were aged about 18 to 100 years, lived in 20 to 25 United States geographic areas, and enrolled through a virtual design. In the prospective study, cohorts were assigned on the basis of participant-reported clinical history obtained from a screening survey and a study questionnaire. Recovered participants in ImmuneRACE Cohort 3 were defined by two consecutive negative NP/OP PCR tests, clearance by a healthcare professional, or resolution of symptoms. In the prospective study, whole blood, serum and a nasopharyngeal or oropharyngeal swab were collected from each participant by mobile phlebotomists. Prospective study participants could optionally give additional blood draws and questionnaires over an approximately 2-month period. Prospective study blood samples were shipped either frozen or at room temperature before DNA extraction.

The sequence links TRBV6-6 to TRBJ2-5; TRBD1 might be the D gene, on 6 matching bases. The TCR originated in a woman aged 30 to 39 who had recovered from COVID-19. Sequencing used PBMCs or T cells enriched from blood (not recorded which). The DNA is TGTGCCAGCAGTTACCCAGGGGAAGAGACCCAGTACTTC. Its translation is CASSYPGEETQYF.